These 13 T cell receptor beta chains were all obtained from the same sample, sequenced in a study of blood T cell repertoires in COVID-19. The data were produced by immunoSEQ multiplex PCR, yet TCRdb's version contains in-frame clones alone and is incomplete. In the table there are about 170,000 clones, roughly 84% of which are singletons. The sequencing input was peripheral blood. The receptors were gathered from a woman of 80 years or more with active or convalescent COVID-19.

This chain joins TRBV18 and TRBJ1-4; D unresolved. Germline lookup yields CDR1 KGHSH and CDR2 LQKENI. The CDR3 loop spans 15 amino acids. V was clipped by 6 bases and J by 0 bases, with 11 bases between them. The CDR3 DNA follows: TGTGCCAGCTCGCGAGACTTCGCAACTAATGAAAAACTGTTTTTT. It translates to CASSRDFATNEKLFF.

This clone has more than one count but fewer than ten. The CDR3 bases are TGCGCCAGCAGCCAAGGGCCAGGGGGCGTCTATGGCTACACCTTC. Protein: CASSQGPGGVYGYTF. The chain carries TRBV4-1 and TRBJ1-2; the match to TRBD1 covers 8 bases. The CDR3 spans 15 residues. CDR1 and CDR2 (germline): MGHRA, YSYEKL. V gave up 1 base and J gave up 4 bases; unmatched junction bases: 5.

J is TRBJ2-1 and V is TRBV27, with 13 bases fitting TRBD2. J was trimmed by 9 bases and V by 5 bases; bases with no gene match: 13. This CDR3 has 17 residues. From germline, CDR1 is MNHEY and CDR2 SMNVEV (reference sequence). In DNA, the CDR3 is TGTGCCAGCAGTCTACTCATACTAGCGGGAGGGCCCAGTGAGCAGTTCTTC. Translation: CASSLLILAGGPSEQFF.

This sequence joins TRBV3-1 (or the pseudogene TRBV3-2) and TRBJ2-1; 8 nucleotides align to TRBD2. The CDR3 is 14 amino acids. Germline assignment: CDR1 LGHDT and CDR2 YNNKEL (reference sequence). Losses at the gene ends were 4 bases for V and 9 bases for J; bases not matched to a gene: 8. CDR3 DNA: TGTGCCAGCAGCCGCGGAGCGGGAGCGGGTGAGCAGTTCTTC. This encodes CASSRGAGAGEQFF.

The rearrangement joins TRBV19 to TRBJ1-2, with 8 bases fitting TRBD1. V was pared by 6 bases and J by 1 base, with 13 bases of the junction left unmatched. There are 17 residues in the CDR3. The germline gives CDR1 LNHDA, CDR2 SQIVND (reference sequence). CDR3 coding DNA: TGTGCCAGTAGATCCGGACAGGGCGAAAAATTTAACTATGGCTACACCTTC. Protein product: CASRSGQGEKFNYGYTF.

This chain links TRBV11-1 with TRBJ1-3, with a possible D match to TRBD1 (6 bases). Germline V gene sequence: CDR1 SGHAT, CDR2 FQDESV (reference sequence). This CDR3 spans 14 amino acids. V was pared by 6 bases and J by 0 bases, with 9 bases between. The CDR3 DNA follows: TGTGCCAGCAGTAAGGACAGCTCTGGAAACACCATATATTTT. It translates to CASSKDSSGNTIYF.

This rearrangement joins TRBV30 to TRBJ1-2, with unresolved D. Germline V lookup: CDR1 GTSNPN, CDR2 SVGIG (reference sequence). CDR3 length equals 12 residues. V lost 4 bases, J lost 5 bases, and 11 bases lay in between. In nucleotides, the CDR3 is TGTGCCTGGACGGCGGGTACTTATGGCTACACCTTC. Its translation: CAWTAGTYGYTF.

The CDR3 is CASSVGGPRTEAFF. CDR3 in DNA: TGTGCCAGCAGCGTAGGGGGGCCCAGGACTGAAGCTTTCTTT. The chain is built from TRBV9 and TRBJ1-1, with D perhaps matching TRBD1 (6 bases). Germline lookup yields CDR1 SGDLS and CDR2 YYNGEE. CDR3 length: 14 amino acids. The V gene lost 0 bases and the J gene lost 5 bases, with 11 bases spanning the gap.

This chain connects TRBV3-1 (or the pseudogene TRBV3-2) to TRBJ1-1, with 10 nucleotides matching TRBD1. Germline CDR1 LGHDT, CDR2 YNNKEL (reference sequence). The CDR3 sequence is 15 residues long. The junction had 9 bases not matched to a gene; V was cut back by 4 bases and J by 7 bases. The DNA for the CDR3 is TGTGCCAGCAGCCGGGGGACAGGGGAGGTCGGTGAAGCTTTCTTT. This gives the protein CASSRGTGEVGEAFF.

V and J are TRBV7-8 and TRBJ2-7; TRBD1 matches at 11 bases. The V segment lost 5 bases and the J segment 3 bases; nucleotides outside the gene matches: 3. There are 14 residues in the CDR3. The germline CDR1 and CDR2 sequences are SGHVS and FQNEAQ. The CDR3 here is CASSKGQGDYEQYF. The CDR3 DNA follows: TGTGCCAGCAGCAAGGGACAGGGGGACTACGAGCAGTACTTC.

This chain uses TRBV27 with TRBJ2-3; D call uncertain. Between the trimmed V and J ends, which lost 2 bases and 2 bases, there was a span of 5 bases. This CDR3 contains 13 residues. Germline values: CDR1 MNHEY, CDR2 SMNVEV (reference sequence). In DNA, the CDR3 is TGTGCCAGCAGTTTAGGGCACACAGATACGCAGTATTTT. Protein product: CASSLGHTDTQYF.

J is TRBJ1-5 and V is TRBV19; TRBD1 matches 8 bases. J was trimmed by 3 bases and V by 7 bases; bases with no gene match: 8. Germline CDR1 is LNHDA and CDR2 is SQIVND (reference sequence). The CDR3 extends over 15 amino acids. CDR3 amino acids: CASNLGQGPNQPQHF. CDR3 nucleotide sequence: TGTGCCAGTAACCTAGGACAGGGCCCCAATCAGCCCCAGCATTTT.

J is TRBJ2-7 and V is TRBV29-1; a possible D gene is TRBD2 (6 bases). V was trimmed by 7 bases and J by 4 bases, leaving 17 bases between them. This CDR3 comprises 13 residues. Germline lookup yields CDR1 SQVTM and CDR2 ANQGSEA. The CDR3 nucleotides are TGCAGCGCCCGGGGGTCCTTTGGGTACGAGCAGTACTTC. It specifies CSARGSFGYEQYF.